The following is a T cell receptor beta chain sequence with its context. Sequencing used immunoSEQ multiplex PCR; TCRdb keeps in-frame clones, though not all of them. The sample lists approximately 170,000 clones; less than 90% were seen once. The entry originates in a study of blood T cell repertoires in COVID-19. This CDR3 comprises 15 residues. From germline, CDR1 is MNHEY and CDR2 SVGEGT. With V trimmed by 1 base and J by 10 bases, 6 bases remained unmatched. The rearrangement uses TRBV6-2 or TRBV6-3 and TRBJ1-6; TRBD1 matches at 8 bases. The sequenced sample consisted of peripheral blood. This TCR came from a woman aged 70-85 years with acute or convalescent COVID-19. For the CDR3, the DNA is TGTGCCAGCAGTTACTTCGACAGGGGCGGGTCACCCCTCCACTTT. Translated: CASSYFDRGGSPLHF.